This T cell receptor beta chain originates from a study of regulatory T cells in long-lasting Graves disease. Germline CDR1 reads LGHNA; CDR2 reads YSLEER. V lost 1 base to trimming and J lost 2 bases; unmatched junction nucleotides: 6. This CDR3 contains 17 residues. This clonotype was seen at least ten times. Combining iRepertoire HTBI primers with Arm-PCR of CDR3 regions, the authors built TCR beta libraries. Each CDR3 protein is one row after TCRdb ran MiXCR on the multiplex PCR reads. This table has around 450,000 distinct CDR3 sequences, roughly 15% appearing once. Time point reported: newly diagnosed GD, antithyroid drugs for less than 3 months. Researchers made the TCR library from RNA that was extracted from PBMCs. Separately, the same data were catalogued under a study of T cells in Graves' hyperthyroidism and ophthalmopathy. As that report states: Clonotypes that were expanded in thyroid above 0.001 mostly appeared in blood too.

V gene TRBV4-3 combines with J gene TRBJ2-3; 10 bases agree with TRBD2. Sequencing was performed on peripheral blood mononuclear cells (PBMCs), taken at new diagnosis, from a patient treated with antithyroid drugs. This clonotype was obtained from a woman in her thirties or forties with Graves disease. CDR3 amino acids: CASSQASGRAVTDTQYF. The CDR3 DNA reads TGCGCCAGCAGCCAAGCCAGCGGGAGGGCCGTCACAGATACGCAGTATTTT.